This T cell receptor (beta chain) was recorded in a study of blood T cell repertoires in COVID-19 (dated by TCRdb to about 2020). Some background on the complete study: Collaborator samples came from the United States, Italy and Spain and covered acute and convalescent phases of COVID-19. Where HLA class I and class II types were available, the types were taken from metadata supplied by the sample provider, not from assay-based typing. Sample metadata almost always included a de-identified subject ID, COVID-19 status, age in years and sex. Deeply sampled blood TCRbeta repertoires from subjects exposed to, actively infected with, or recovered from COVID-19 were included in the dataset. The material from the prospective study consisted of cDNA or gDNA derived from T cells, B-cell-depleted T cells, or PBMCs. The samples were drawn from two sources: the first 160 participants of the ongoing ImmuneRACE study, and over 1,000 subjects contributed by 6 global collaborators. A freely available public database, intended as a resource for researchers studying the immune response to SARS-CoV-2, is where the repertoires were released. Findings and caveats that apply to the study as a whole: How much clinical and demographic metadata was included differed by source and by participant, and the metadata was provided uncurated.

TCRbeta CDR3 regions were amplified from genomic DNA by means of the immunoSEQ Assay, a bias-controlled multiplex PCR. Concerning the study's data processing: The number of nucleated cells in each sample was estimated from the amplification of reference gene primers within the assay. To quantify the absolute abundance of each unique TCRbeta CDR3 rearrangement, sequence reads were collapsed and filtered. Productive Simpson clonality was computed per sample as the square root of Simpson's diversity index over productive rearrangements. What TCRdb holds here is the immuneACCESS table cut down to in-frame rearrangements. Part of the clones is not present; checked against another copy, under half of the missing clones reflect an unresolved V gene, and the others are unexplained. V and J calls and clone size are copied from that table; D and trimming were computed from the DNA. Present in this sample are some 300,000 clones, around 90% of which were seen just once. The ten largest make up roughly 1% of the sample.

A note on this clone: It lacks a known antigen. Base qualities are not recorded, but no much larger clone differs from it by a single base.

At one collaborating source in Seattle, patients were enrolled during active infection and were followed longitudinally through the course of disease. Whole blood was collected in K2EDTA tubes by collaborating institutions according to the institutions' own protocols. For TCRbeta analysis, collaborators shipped samples as frozen whole blood, isolated PBMCs, or DNA extracted from either of those sample types. The CDR3 contains 16 residues, cysteine and phenylalanine counted. The DNA shown is the 48-base CDR3, in frame from base 1. The germline V gene gives CDR1 as MNHNS and CDR2 as SASEGT. Here V drops 4 bases and J drops 1 base, and the junction holds 8 bases not matched to any gene.

Sequencing was performed on peripheral blood. The V gene is TRBV6-1 and the J gene is TRBJ1-1; 8 junctional bases match TRBD1. This TCR derives from a woman aged 40 to 50 with COVID-19, enrolled during active disease. The DNA reads TGTGCCAGCAGTGCTCGACTACAGGGGGGGAACACTGAAGCTTTCTTT. This sequence encodes CASSARLQGGNTEAFF.